A single sample is the source of the 9 T cell receptor delta chains below, sequenced in a study of gamma-delta T cells after stem cell transplantation. TCRdb re-called the RT-PCR reads via CATT. The sample contains approximately 5,000 delta-chain clones, 1.5% to 2% of which appear only once. Specimen: gamma-delta T cells. The receptors come from a human donor. It is not recorded whose cells these are; they may come from a transplant donor.

Note on this clone: A much larger clone lies one base from this, so it may be a read error. The chain is built from TRDV2 and TRDJ1; 11 bases align to TRDD3. There are 17 residues in the CDR3. Trimming removed 3 bases from V and 0 bases from J; junction bases left unmatched: 8. Germline-derived CDR1 and CDR2 are GEAIGNYY and EKD. CDR3 DNA sequence: TGTGCCTGTGACGCCCTGGGGGATACCGGTTACACCGATAAACTCATCTTT. Translated, it gives CACDALGDTGYTDKLIF.

This clone was detected a few times. The protein TCRdb gives is from a much larger clone and does not agree with this DNA's translation at residue 4, likely a read error; the protein shown here comes from the DNA. The V gene is TRDV2, the J gene TRDJ1; perhaps D is TRDD2 or TRDD3 (5 bases each). Trimming cost V 5 bases and J 3 bases, with 18 bases left between them. Per the germline V gene, CDR1 is GEAIGNYY and CDR2 is EKD. The CDR3 spans 15 residues. This CDR3 reads CACGLLAQEADKLIF. The DNA for the CDR3 is TGTGCCTGTGGCCTACTGGCGCAAGAAGCCGATAAACTCATCTTT.

Comment on this clone: TCRdb's protein, taken from a much larger clone, differs from this DNA's translation at residue 5, likely owing to a read error; the protein displayed comes from the DNA. The chain links TRDV2 to TRDJ3, with 12 nucleotides matching TRDD3. The CDR3 extends over 18 amino acids. The germline V gene encodes CDR1 GEAIGNYY and CDR2 EKD. V lost 3 bases to trimming and J lost 5 bases; unmatched junction nucleotides: 7. CDR3 sequence: CACDAVLGDTRDTRQMFF. CDR3 DNA sequence: TGTGCCTGTGACGCCGTGCTGGGGGATACGCGGGACACCCGACAGATGTTTTTC.

This clone is deemed medium-sized. This sequence joins TRDV2 and TRDJ1; no clear D gene. There are 17 residues in the CDR3. Germline loops: CDR1 GEAIGNYY, CDR2 EKD. V gave up 3 bases and J gave up 3 bases, with 22 bases separating them. Written as DNA, the CDR3 is TGTGCCTGTGACTCCCTGAAGGCTACGGACCCGGCCGATAAACTCATCTTT. The encoded protein is CACDSLKATDPADKLIF.

Many counts were recorded for this clone. This chain links TRDV2 with TRDJ1, with TRDD3 matching over 8 bases. The CDR3 consists of 17 residues. Germline V lookup: CDR1 GEAIGNYY, CDR2 EKD. V shed 2 bases and J 1 base; nucleotides not matched to a gene: 11. Here the CDR3 reads CACDKVPGIPVTDKLIF. DNA of the CDR3: TGTGCCTGTGACAAGGTACCGGGGATACCTGTCACCGATAAACTCATCTTT.

In nucleotides, the CDR3 is TGTGCCTGTGACGGACTTGGGGATACAAGCACCGATAAACTCATCTTT. Its translation: CACDGLGDTSTDKLIF. V usage is TRDV2 and J usage is TRDJ1, with 8 bases that match TRDD3. The CDR3 has 16 residues. The germline CDR1 and CDR2 sequences are GEAIGNYY and EKD. Unmatched junction bases numbered 9, after V lost 3 bases and J lost 1 base.

Concerning this clone itself: Additional DNA sequences in this sample encode the identical CDR3. The chain uses TRDV2 and TRDJ1, with TRDD3 identical over 13 bases. Germline V lookup: CDR1 GEAIGNYY, CDR2 EKD. The CDR3 has 20 residues. V was clipped by 0 bases and J by 0 bases; unmatched bases: 12. CDR3 loop: CACDTVPVLGDTAYTDKLIF. The CDR3 bases are TGTGCCTGTGACACCGTGCCCGTACTGGGGGATACGGCGTACACCGATAAACTCATCTTT.

Remarks on this clone: The translation of this DNA and the TCRdb protein of a much larger clone differ at residue 4, probably owing to a read error; the protein shown here is translated from the DNA. This sequence joins TRDV2 and TRDJ1, with 10 bases lining up with TRDD3. The CDR3 has 20 residues. Germline CDR1 is GEAIGNYY and CDR2 is EKD. The CDR3 nucleotides are TGTGCCTGTGGCACCGTACAGGGGTTCCCTACTGGGGGATACACCGATAAACTCATCTTT. Residues: CACGTVQGFPTGGYTDKLIF.

Comment on this clone: At one of its ends the junction is not consistent with the germline gene, which may arise from a read error. This chain uses TRDV2 with TRDJ1, with D maybe TRDD3 (6 bases). This CDR3 has 18 residues. Germline assignment: CDR1 GEAIGNYY and CDR2 EKD. CDR3 protein: CAYDKVGGGHQGTDKLIF. The CDR3 nucleotides are TGTGCCTATGACAAGGTGGGGGGCGGACATCAAGGCACCGATAAACTCATCTTT.